One and the same sample provided the 20 T cell receptor beta chains below, sequenced in a study of T cells in Graves' hyperthyroidism and ophthalmopathy. RNA transcripts served as the template for amplifying TCR beta CDR3 regions. The TCR CDR3 was amplified in a first-round RT-PCR using the HTBI primer set. TCRdb re-analysed the multiplex PCR reads in MiXCR, keeping a single row per CDR3 protein. The data show about 610,000 distinct CDR3 sequences, roughly 14% seen once. Sequencing was done on a sample of blood. Receptors originate from a woman aged 40-49 years with Graves' ophthalmopathy.

This clonotype appeared many times. CDR3 in amino acids: CASKGQPSSGNTIYF. Written as DNA, the CDR3 is TGTGCCAGCAAAGGACAGCCTAGCTCTGGAAACACCATATATTTT. V usage is TRBV6-1 and J usage is TRBJ1-3; possibly TRBD1 for D (6 bases). CDR3 length: 15 amino acids. V gave up 7 bases and J gave up 0 bases, with 13 bases separating them. The germline CDR1 and CDR2 sequences are MNHNS and SASEGT.

Ten or more counts support this clonotype. The chain joins TRBV12-3 or TRBV12-4 to TRBJ1-5, with 7 bases lining up with TRBD1. The junction had 6 bases not matched to a gene; V was cut back by 6 bases and J by 4 bases. CDR3 length equals 14 residues. This chain's CDR3 is CASSRTGDNQPQHF. The CDR3 bases are TGTGCCAGCAGCCGGACAGGAGATAATCAGCCCCAGCATTTT.

This clonotype was found many times. This sequence joins TRBV14 and TRBJ1-1; the D is unclear. Germline assignment: CDR1 SGHDN and CDR2 FVKESK. Trimming stripped 2 bases from V and 0 bases from J, with 1 base between. The CDR3 length is 12 residues. The CDR3: CASSQMNTEAFF. For the CDR3, the DNA is TGTGCCAGCAGCCAAATGAACACTGAAGCTTTCTTT.

This clonotype occurred many times. The chain uses TRBV28 and TRBJ2-7; TRBD1 agrees at 7 bases. Germline V gene lookup returns CDR1 MDHEN and CDR2 SYDVKM. V was pared by 7 bases and J by 4 bases, with 10 bases of the junction left unmatched. The CDR3 contains 14 residues. The CDR3, as DNA: TGTGCCAGCAAACGGTCCCAGGGGGTTTACGAGCAGTACTTC. Its translation: CASKRSQGVYEQYF.

This clonotype was counted many times. The V call is TRBV28, the J call TRBJ1-1; 9 bases align to TRBD1. CDR1 MDHEN and CDR2 SYDVKM come from the germline V gene. The CDR3 spans 16 residues. Trimming removed 4 bases from V and 3 bases from J; junction bases left unmatched: 9. The CDR3 region has the DNA TGTGCCAGCAGTTCGGACAGGGGAGCCATTGACACTGAAGCTTTCTTT. Protein sequence: CASSSDRGAIDTEAFF.

Ten or more counts support this clonotype. The rearrangement uses TRBV19 and TRBJ2-5; D is unclear. CDR3 length equals 12 residues. The V end lost 3 bases, the J end lost 4 bases, and 6 bases lay between the germline ends. CDR1 is LNHDA and CDR2 is SQIVND in the germline V gene (reference sequence). Written as DNA, the CDR3 is TGTGCCAGTAGTATGTTAAGAGAGACCCAGTACTTC. It codes for CASSMLRETQYF.

The chain employs TRBV11-2 and TRBJ2-7; 7 bases agree with TRBD2. Germline V gene sequence: CDR1 SGHAT, CDR2 FQNNGV. The CDR3 totals 18 residues. Trimming took 0 bases from V and 0 from J; bases not matched to a gene: 11. The CDR3 region is CASSLDRVLAKLSYEQYF. The CDR3 DNA sequence: TGTGCCAGCAGCTTAGATCGGGTACTAGCGAAACTCTCCTACGAGCAGTACTTC.

Ten or more counts support this clonotype. The rearrangement links TRBV9 to TRBJ1-1, with D tentatively TRBD1 (5 bases). The germline V and J ends were trimmed by 0 bases and 3 bases, with 15 bases remaining between them. CDR3 length: 16 residues. Germline V gene sequence: CDR1 SGDLS, CDR2 YYNGEE. The CDR3, as DNA: TGTGCCAGCAGCGTAGGTTCCGGGCAGGGCCACACTGAAGCTTTCTTT. Translated: CASSVGSGQGHTEAFF.

This clonotype was observed at least ten times. The chain combines TRBV6-4 with TRBJ2-7; D might be TRBD1 or TRBD2, each matching 5 bases. This CDR3 comprises 17 residues. Trimming pared 6 bases from V and 2 bases from J, leaving 23 bases between. Per the germline V gene, CDR1 is MRHNA and CDR2 is SNTAGT. CDR3 coding DNA: TGTGCCAGCAGCAACCACGGGACCCGACTTGACGCCTACGAGCAGTACTTC. Translation gives CASSNHGTRLDAYEQYF.

This clonotype was detected ten times or more. The V and J genes are TRBV6-4 and TRBJ1-1; no definite D call. Germline V gene sequence: CDR1 MRHNA, CDR2 SNTAGT. The V gene lost 0 bases and the J gene lost 5 bases, with 10 bases spanning the gap. CDR3 size: 14 residues. The CDR3 sequence: CASSDSSRATEAFF. CDR3 sequence (DNA): TGTGCCAGCAGTGACTCATCTCGGGCGACTGAAGCTTTCTTT.

This clonotype was recorded many times. A junction end diverges from the germline sequence, so it may reflect a read error. The chain links TRBV5-1 to TRBJ2-5; D gene uncertain. Per the germline V gene, CDR1 is SGHRS and CDR2 is YFSETQ. CDR3 length equals 11 residues. The CDR3 sequence is CASRAEETQYF. The CDR3 coding sequence is TGTGCCAGTAGGGCCGAAGAGACCCAGTACTTC.

At least ten counts were recorded for this clonotype. V gene TRBV6-1 combines with J gene TRBJ1-1, with a possible D match to TRBD1 (5 bases). Between the trimmed V and J ends, which lost 0 bases and 0 bases, there was a span of 5 bases. Germline loops: CDR1 MNHNS, CDR2 SASEGT. This CDR3 is 14 amino acids long. The CDR3 loop is CASSEAGLNTEAFF. Here the CDR3 DNA reads TGTGCCAGCAGTGAAGCGGGGCTGAACACTGAAGCTTTCTTT.

At least ten counts were recorded for this clonotype. This chain uses TRBV19 with TRBJ1-1, with 7 bases lining up with TRBD1. Germline CDR1 is LNHDA and CDR2 is SQIVND (reference sequence). The V and J ends lost 7 bases and 5 bases, in that order; junction bases with no gene match: 7. CDR3 length equals 13 residues. CDR3 amino acids: CASTTGVETEAFF. The CDR3 nucleotides read TGTGCCAGTACTACAGGGGTGGAAACTGAAGCTTTCTTT.

This clonotype appeared a few times. J is TRBJ1-2 and V is TRBV30, with D possibly TRBD1 on 5 matching bases. V gave up 5 bases and J gave up 3 bases, with 10 bases separating them. Germline loops: CDR1 GTSNPN, CDR2 SVGIG (reference sequence). There are 12 residues in the CDR3. The CDR3: CAWGGVDYGYTF. As DNA, the CDR3 is TGTGCCTGGGGGGGAGTTGACTATGGCTACACCTTC.

The chain recombines TRBV7-2 with TRBJ2-7, with D hard to call. V was cut by 0 bases and J by 3 bases, with 12 bases left in between. CDR1 SGHTA and CDR2 FQGNSA come from the germline V gene. The CDR3 contains 15 residues. The CDR3 DNA reads TGTGCCAGCAGCTTAGCGGACGCGGCCAGCTACGAGCAGTACTTC. Translated, it gives CASSLADAASYEQYF.

This clonotype appeared many times. CDR3 sequence reads: CAGKRGTADSPLHF. Here the CDR3 DNA reads TGTGCCGGGAAAAGGGGGACAGCCGATTCACCCCTCCACTTT. The chain couples TRBV2 to TRBJ1-6; TRBD1 agrees at 7 bases. The length of the CDR3 is 14 residues. V shed 11 bases and J 8 bases; nucleotides not matched to a gene: 12. Per germline, CDR1 SNHLY and CDR2 FYNNEI.

This clonotype was seen at least ten times. The chain has TRBV28 and TRBJ2-2, with 7 bases identical to TRBD1. The CDR3 consists of 17 residues. The ends lost 5 bases at V and 1 base at J; junction bases unmatched: 10. From germline, CDR1 is MDHEN and CDR2 SYDVKM. The CDR3 coding sequence is TGTGCCAGCAGTCTTGGACAGGTGGTGGGGAACACCGGGGAGCTGTTTTTT. Translating it yields CASSLGQVVGNTGELFF.

This clonotype was detected ten times or more. This chain connects TRBV19 to TRBJ2-7; TRBD1 matches 8 bases. CDR3 length equals 15 residues. After removal of 10 bases from V and 6 bases from J, the junction contained 17 bases not matched to a gene. In germline, CDR1 is LNHDA, CDR2 SQIVND (reference sequence). The CDR3 bases are TGTGCCACATCCCCTCTCGGGACAGGATTCTCCGAGCAGTACTTC. It translates to CATSPLGTGFSEQYF.

This clonotype has ten or more counts. In DNA, the CDR3 is TGTGCCAGCAGCTTAGCCCGGATCTCTGGAAACACCATATATTTT. This translates into CASSLARISGNTIYF. V and J are TRBV7-9 and TRBJ1-3; D remains ambiguous. The V gene's germline CDR1 is SEHNR and CDR2 FQNEAQ (reference sequence). The CDR3 spans 15 residues. Trimming pared 0 bases from V and 0 bases from J, leaving 6 bases between.

Many counts were recorded for this clonotype. The chain recombines TRBV30 with TRBJ2-7; no reliable D call. The CDR3 runs 12 residues. The germline V gene encodes CDR1 GTSNPN and CDR2 SVGIG (reference sequence). Trimming stripped 2 bases from V and 4 bases from J, with 9 bases between. The CDR3 region is CAWSLPRYEQYF. In DNA, the CDR3 is TGTGCCTGGAGTCTTCCCCGGTACGAGCAGTACTTC.